One and the same sample provided the 11 T cell receptor beta chains below, sequenced in a study of T cells in narcolepsy. TCRdb's table, derived via immunoSEQ multiplex PCR, lists solely in-frame clones and lacks some. Counted here are fewer than 30,000 clones, more than 75% occurring once; the ten biggest clones make up approximately 1.2%. What was sequenced was CD45RA- memory CD4+ T cells from PBMCs. The source of these receptors is a human donor with narcolepsy.

This chain connects TRBV18 to TRBJ2-7, with 8 positions matching TRBD1. With 5 bases clipped from V and 3 bases from J, the junction kept 6 bases outside the gene matches. Looked up from germline, CDR1 is KGHSH and CDR2 is LQKENI. The CDR3 runs to 14 residues. The CDR3: CASSSPGTGYEQYF. The CDR3 region has the DNA TGTGCCAGCTCATCCCCGGGGACAGGCTACGAGCAGTACTTC.

The chain joins TRBV6-6 to TRBJ2-7; 9 nucleotides agree with TRBD1. The germline CDR1 and CDR2 sequences are MNHNY and SVGAGI (reference sequence). J was trimmed by 3 bases and V by 8 bases; bases with no gene match: 11. The CDR3 consists of 15 residues. The CDR3 loop reads CASATGTGLRYEQYF. Written as DNA, the CDR3 is TGTGCCAGCGCAACCGGGACAGGGTTGCGCTACGAGCAGTACTTC.

The rearrangement uses TRBV5-1 and TRBJ2-7; 12 bases agree with TRBD2. V was clipped by 5 bases and J by 7 bases; unmatched bases: 7. The CDR3 length is 14 residues. CDR1 and CDR2 (germline): SGHRS, YFSETQ. Here the CDR3 DNA reads TGCGCCAGCAGGAGACTAGCGGGGGCGGGAGAGCAGTACGTC. It is translated as CASRRLAGAGEQYV.

The rearrangement links TRBV4-1 to TRBJ1-1; 7 nucleotides align to TRBD1. The ends lost 0 bases at V and 1 base at J; junction bases unmatched: 11. CDR1 is MGHRA and CDR2 is YSYEKL in the germline V gene. CDR3 length: 18 residues. CDR3: CASSQEWEIQGRNTEAFF. CDR3 DNA sequence: TGCGCCAGCAGCCAAGAATGGGAGATACAGGGGAGGAACACTGAAGCTTTCTTT.

This clone has more than one count but fewer than ten. The chain employs TRBV5-6 and TRBJ1-3; 8 positions agree with TRBD1. Germline-derived CDR1 and CDR2 are SGHDT and YYEEEE. The J segment lost 4 bases and the V segment lost 5 bases, leaving 2 bases of the junction unmatched. The CDR3 runs 13 residues. The CDR3 sequence: CASRTGVGNTIYF. Written as DNA, the CDR3 is TGTGCCAGCAGGACAGGGGTCGGAAACACCATATATTTT.

This sequence joins TRBV5-1 and TRBJ2-3, with no clear D. This CDR3 region has 13 residues. Trimming took 2 bases from V and 6 from J, leaving 10 bases between them. The germline V gene has CDR1 SGHRS and CDR2 YFSETQ. The CDR3 sequence: CASSLSLVDTQYF. Written as DNA, the CDR3 is TGCGCCAGCAGCTTAAGCTTAGTGGATACGCAGTATTTT. Together with reference TRBV5-1 and TRBJ2-3, the CDR3 gives the full variable domain: KAGVTQTPRYLIKTRGQQVTLSCSPISGHRSVSWYQQTPGQGLQFLFEYFSETQRNKGNFPGRFSGRQFSNSRSEMNVSTLELGDSALYLCASSLSLVDTQYFGPGTRLTVL.

The chain carries TRBV6-1 and TRBJ2-1; 13 bases match TRBD2. CDR1 is MNHNS, CDR2 SASEGT, per germline. This CDR3 has 15 amino acids. After removal of 4 bases from V and 7 bases from J, the junction contained 4 bases not matched to a gene. CDR3 sequence reads: CASSVGLAGNNEQFF. The CDR3 bases are TGTGCCAGCAGTGTGGGACTAGCGGGGAATAATGAGCAGTTCTTC.

The rearrangement uses TRBV7-6 and TRBJ1-4; TRBD1 matches 8 bases. Unmatched junction bases numbered 0, after V lost 1 base and J lost 5 bases. This CDR3 is built from 14 residues. The germline CDR1 and CDR2 sequences are SGHVS and FNYEAQ. CDR3 sequence reads: CASSLGQGNEKLFF. The DNA of the CDR3 is TGTGCCAGCAGCTTAGGACAGGGGAATGAAAAACTGTTTTTT.

This chain joins TRBV7-2 and TRBJ2-7, with unresolved D. V lost 0 bases, J lost 0 bases, and 6 bases lay in between. The CDR3 runs to 14 residues. In germline, CDR1 is SGHTA, CDR2 FQGNSA. The CDR3 coding sequence is TGTGCCAGCAGCTTAGCTATCAACTCCTACGAGCAGTACTTC. It codes for CASSLAINSYEQYF.

This clone was recorded only once. This rearrangement joins TRBV6-6 to TRBJ1-1, with D unresolved. V gave up 2 bases and J gave up 1 base, with 8 bases separating them. The CDR3 consists of 14 residues. Germline CDR1 is MNHNY and CDR2 is SVGAGI (reference sequence). CDR3 region: CASSYTAGNTEAFF. CDR3 in DNA: TGTGCCAGCAGTTACACCGCAGGGAACACTGAAGCTTTCTTT.

V gene TRBV5-5 combines with J gene TRBJ2-7; 13 nucleotides match TRBD2. The CDR3 runs to 20 residues. V shed 4 bases, J shed 0 bases, and the junction held 16 bases outside the gene matches. Germline V gene sequence: CDR1 SGHKS, CDR2 YYEKEE (reference sequence). This CDR3 is CASSPVSGTSGVLSSYEQYF. The CDR3 DNA reads TGTGCCAGCAGCCCCGTCTCCGGGACTAGCGGGGTATTAAGCTCCTACGAGCAGTACTTC.